This TCR beta chain was sequenced for a study of shared clonotypes between healthy human individuals. V shed 5 bases and J shed 5 bases, with 12 bases lying between them. Germline CDR1 MNHNY, CDR2 SVGAGI (reference sequence). This CDR3 region has 13 residues. Study results and limitations: Although depth was large, rarefaction showed that sequencing of the sorted subsets was incomplete.

Samples underwent the assay at deep level. Here immunoSEQ multiplex PCR was the method, and the copy in TCRdb shows in-frame clones only, minus some. The sample contains more than 200,000 clones, just over 65% of which appear only once. A remark on this clone: The antigen is undetermined.

The study drew its donors from healthy HIV-negative adults without recent acute infections or vaccinations. This TCR came from a man aged 25-45 years in good health. The chain links TRBV6-6 to TRBJ2-5; D not resolved. The sequenced sample consisted of memory CD4+ T cells sorted from blood. Subset in this sample: CD45RA-negative fraction. The CDR3, as DNA: TGTGCCAGCAGTCCACCGGGCCGGGAGACCCAGTACTTC. Residues: CASSPPGRETQYF.